The rows below give T cell receptor beta chains drawn from one sample of a study of T cell clones after liver transplantation. The protocol was immunoSEQ multiplex PCR, while the TCRdb copy is restricted to in-frame clones and leaves out a portion. The sample shows about 76,000 clones, over 65% of them seen only once. The input for sequencing was CD4+ T cells from blood, taken at the 22-month timepoint. The origin of the receptors is a human patient who received a liver transplant. Some T cells may have originated in the graft donor. Each CDR3 is given with its conserved first and last residue.

j_call: TRBJ1-2; v_call: TRBV4-3; cdr3_aa: CASSQDDTVDYGYTF
j_call: TRBJ1-6; v_call: TRBV9; cdr3_aa: CASAAKGPNSPLHF
j_call: TRBJ1-1; v_call: TRBV5-1; cdr3_aa: CASSQLTGQNTEAFF
j_call: TRBJ2-1; v_call: TRBV7-3; cdr3_aa: CASSDRKQGNEQFF
j_call: TRBJ2-2; v_call: TRBV7-9; cdr3_aa: CASSSETNTGELFF
j_call: TRBJ2-1; v_call: TRBV9; cdr3_aa: CASSVGEGRFNEQFF
j_call: TRBJ1-3; v_call: TRBV11-2; cdr3_aa: CASSLDRNSGNTIYF
j_call: TRBJ2-7; v_call: TRBV7-9; cdr3_aa: CASSRTGTGGSYEQYF
j_call: TRBJ1-2; v_call: TRBV7-2; cdr3_aa: CASSTRDGYGYTF
j_call: TRBJ2-2; v_call: TRBV5-1; cdr3_aa: CASSLAPSGRWNTGELFF
j_call: TRBJ1-3; v_call: TRBV11-2; cdr3_aa: CASSSVSLSGNTIYF
j_call: TRBJ2-6; v_call: TRBV9; cdr3_aa: CASSSRWASGANVLTF
j_call: TRBJ2-2; v_call: TRBV5-1; cdr3_aa: CASRLDRGVSGELFF
j_call: TRBJ2-1; v_call: TRBV27; cdr3_aa: CASSLWGQGYNEQFF
j_call: TRBJ1-5; v_call: TRBV5-4; cdr3_aa: CASSLDNNQPQHF
j_call: TRBJ1-1; v_call: TRBV25-1; cdr3_aa: CASSEWGRNTEAFF
j_call: TRBJ2-2; v_call: TRBV28; cdr3_aa: CASSPPGDTGELFF
j_call: TRBJ2-3; v_call: TRBV4-3; cdr3_aa: CASSPRGGNYDTQYF
j_call: TRBJ2-1; v_call: TRBV5-6; cdr3_aa: CASSLAGAGGSYNEQFF
j_call: TRBJ2-5; v_call: TRBV13; cdr3_aa: CASRRQGVQTQYF
j_call: TRBJ1-3; v_call: TRBV20-1; cdr3_aa: CSSPLSGIIYF
j_call: TRBJ2-7; v_call: TRBV7-2; cdr3_aa: CASSSSVSYEQYF
j_call: TRBJ2-2; v_call: TRBV11-2; cdr3_aa: CASMGVQGPLNTGELFF
j_call: TRBJ1-1; v_call: TRBV19; cdr3_aa: CASSIIEVGTPEAFF
j_call: TRBJ2-7; v_call: TRBV10-1; cdr3_aa: CASSAGNEQYF
j_call: TRBJ2-6; v_call: TRBV5-1; cdr3_aa: CASTVGPGANVLTF
j_call: TRBJ2-1; v_call: TRBV4-2; cdr3_aa: CASSQGGGGLSYNEQFF
j_call: TRBJ2-7; v_call: TRBV21-1; cdr3_aa: CASSKWDRGYEQYF
j_call: TRBJ2-2; v_call: TRBV5-4; cdr3_aa: CASSTRQGAVGELFF
j_call: TRBJ1-4; v_call: TRBV7-2; cdr3_aa: CASRLGQPTNEKLFF
j_call: TRBJ2-7; v_call: TRBV29-1; cdr3_aa: CSAQGLAGPYEQYF
j_call: TRBJ2-6; v_call: TRBV7-2; cdr3_aa: CASSLGQGGSGANVLTF
j_call: TRBJ2-2; v_call: TRBV7-9; cdr3_aa: CASSRGVGQGNTGELFF
j_call: TRBJ1-6; v_call: TRBV29-1; cdr3_aa: CSVAGGDGSPLHF
j_call: TRBJ2-5; v_call: TRBV4-3; cdr3_aa: CASSQAHRGAGETQYF
j_call: TRBJ2-5; v_call: TRBV19; cdr3_aa: CASRLTSDRVQETQYF
j_call: TRBJ1-1; v_call: TRBV18; cdr3_aa: CASSPSNRANTEAFF
j_call: TRBJ1-2; v_call: TRBV7-9; cdr3_aa: CASSSGPRGYGYTF
j_call: TRBJ2-2; v_call: TRBV16; cdr3_aa: CASSPKAGAGELFF
j_call: TRBJ1-2; v_call: TRBV7-3; cdr3_aa: CASSARVRGGYTF
j_call: TRBJ1-5; v_call: TRBV29-1; cdr3_aa: CSVRGQGGEPQHF
j_call: TRBJ1-1; v_call: TRBV14; cdr3_aa: CASSQAEGLEAFF
j_call: TRBJ2-7; v_call: TRBV7-2; cdr3_aa: CASSSYFDEQYF
j_call: TRBJ2-5; v_call: TRBV6-1; cdr3_aa: CASTERGAQETQYF
j_call: TRBJ2-1; v_call: TRBV7-9; cdr3_aa: CASSHSGTGNYNEQFF
j_call: TRBJ1-5; v_call: TRBV10-3; cdr3_aa: CAPKRDMHQPQHF
j_call: TRBJ2-5; v_call: TRBV21-1; cdr3_aa: CASSTSQGPGYQETQYF
j_call: TRBJ1-3; v_call: TRBV6-6; cdr3_aa: CASFGNTIYF
j_call: TRBJ2-7; v_call: TRBV2; cdr3_aa: CASSAGVEQYF
j_call: TRBJ1-4; v_call: TRBV28; cdr3_aa: CASSSILPGDEKLFF
j_call: TRBJ2-1; v_call: TRBV9; cdr3_aa: CASSTGTGGYNEQFF
j_call: TRBJ1-2; v_call: TRBV2; cdr3_aa: CASSGGQPYGYTF
j_call: TRBJ2-4; v_call: TRBV2; cdr3_aa: CASSTNGGPKDIQYF
j_call: TRBJ2-5; v_call: TRBV9; cdr3_aa: CASSVGNRGQTQYF